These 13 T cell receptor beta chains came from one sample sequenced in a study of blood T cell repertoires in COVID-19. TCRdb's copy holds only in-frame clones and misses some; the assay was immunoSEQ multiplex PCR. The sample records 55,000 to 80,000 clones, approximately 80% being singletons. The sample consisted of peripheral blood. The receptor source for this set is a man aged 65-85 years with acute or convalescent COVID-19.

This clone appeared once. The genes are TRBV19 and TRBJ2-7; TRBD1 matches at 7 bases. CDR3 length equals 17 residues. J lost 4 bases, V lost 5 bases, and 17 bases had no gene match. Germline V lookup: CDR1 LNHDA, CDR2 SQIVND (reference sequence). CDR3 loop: CASSANPETGNVYEQYF. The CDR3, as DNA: TGTGCCAGTAGTGCCAACCCCGAGACAGGGAACGTTTACGAGCAGTACTTC.

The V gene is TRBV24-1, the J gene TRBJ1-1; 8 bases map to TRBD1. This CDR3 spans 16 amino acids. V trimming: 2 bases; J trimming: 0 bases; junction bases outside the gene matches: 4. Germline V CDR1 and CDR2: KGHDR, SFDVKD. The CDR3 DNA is TGTGCCACCAGTGATTCCGGACAGGGACTGAACACTGAAGCTTTCTTT. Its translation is CATSDSGQGLNTEAFF.

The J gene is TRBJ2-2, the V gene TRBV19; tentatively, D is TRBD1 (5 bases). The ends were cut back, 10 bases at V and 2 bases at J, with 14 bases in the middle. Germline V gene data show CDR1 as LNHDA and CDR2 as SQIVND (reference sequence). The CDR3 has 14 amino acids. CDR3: CATTRQINTGELFF. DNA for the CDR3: TGTGCCACGACCAGACAGATCAACACCGGGGAGCTGTTTTTT.

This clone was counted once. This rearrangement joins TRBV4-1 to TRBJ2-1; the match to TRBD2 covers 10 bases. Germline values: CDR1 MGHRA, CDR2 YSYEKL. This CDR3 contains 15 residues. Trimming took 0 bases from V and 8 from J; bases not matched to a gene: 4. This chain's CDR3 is CASSQDPSGSDEQFF. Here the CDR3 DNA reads TGCGCCAGCAGCCAAGACCCTAGCGGGAGCGATGAGCAGTTCTTC.

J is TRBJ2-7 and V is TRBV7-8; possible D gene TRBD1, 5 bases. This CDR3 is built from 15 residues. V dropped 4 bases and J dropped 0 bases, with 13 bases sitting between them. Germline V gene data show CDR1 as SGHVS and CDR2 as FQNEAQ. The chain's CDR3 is CASSSGIVDSYEQYF. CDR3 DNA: TGTGCCAGCAGCTCAGGGATAGTCGACTCCTACGAGCAGTACTTC.

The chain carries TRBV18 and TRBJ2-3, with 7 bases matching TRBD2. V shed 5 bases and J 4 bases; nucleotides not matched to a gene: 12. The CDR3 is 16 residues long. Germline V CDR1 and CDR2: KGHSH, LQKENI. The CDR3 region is CASSSRSGGGADTQYF. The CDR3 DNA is TGTGCCAGCTCATCACGATCGGGAGGAGGTGCAGATACGCAGTATTTT.

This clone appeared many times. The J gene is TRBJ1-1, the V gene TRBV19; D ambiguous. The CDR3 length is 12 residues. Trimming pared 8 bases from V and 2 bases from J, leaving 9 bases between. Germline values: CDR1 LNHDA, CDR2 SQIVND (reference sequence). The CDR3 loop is CASLTKNTEAFF. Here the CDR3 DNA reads TGTGCCAGTCTAACTAAAAACACTGAAGCTTTCTTT.

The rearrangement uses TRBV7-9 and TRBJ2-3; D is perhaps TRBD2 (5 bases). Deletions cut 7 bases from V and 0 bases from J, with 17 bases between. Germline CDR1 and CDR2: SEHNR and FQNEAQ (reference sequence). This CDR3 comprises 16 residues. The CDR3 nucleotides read TGTGCCAGCACCTTTTTGGACTTTACTAGCACAGATACGCAGTATTTT. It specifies CASTFLDFTSTDTQYF.

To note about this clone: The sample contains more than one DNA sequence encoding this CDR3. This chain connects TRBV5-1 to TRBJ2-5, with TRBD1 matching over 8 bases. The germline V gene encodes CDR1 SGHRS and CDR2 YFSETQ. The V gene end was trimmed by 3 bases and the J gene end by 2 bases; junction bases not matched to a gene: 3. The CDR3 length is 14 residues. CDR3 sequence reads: CASSSGQGQETQYF. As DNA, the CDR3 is TGCGCCAGCAGCTCCGGACAGGGACAAGAGACCCAGTACTTC. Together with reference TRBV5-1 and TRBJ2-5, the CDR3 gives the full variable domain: KAGVTQTPRYLIKTRGQQVTLSCSPISGHRSVSWYQQTPGQGLQFLFEYFSETQRNKGNFPGRFSGRQFSNSRSEMNVSTLELGDSALYLCASSSGQGQETQYFGPGTRLLVL.

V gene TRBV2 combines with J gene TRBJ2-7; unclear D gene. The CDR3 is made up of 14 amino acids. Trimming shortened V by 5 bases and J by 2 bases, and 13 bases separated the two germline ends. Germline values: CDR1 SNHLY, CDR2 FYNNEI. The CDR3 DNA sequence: TGTGCCAGCAGTCGGCAGGCAGACACCTACGAGCAGTACTTC. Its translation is CASSRQADTYEQYF.

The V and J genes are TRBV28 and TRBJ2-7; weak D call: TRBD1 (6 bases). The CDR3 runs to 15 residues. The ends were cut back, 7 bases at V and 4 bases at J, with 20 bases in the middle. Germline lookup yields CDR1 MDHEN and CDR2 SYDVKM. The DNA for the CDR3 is TGTGCCAGCACCTCCCCAAGGACAGCTAATTACGAGCAGTACTTC. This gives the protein CASTSPRTANYEQYF.

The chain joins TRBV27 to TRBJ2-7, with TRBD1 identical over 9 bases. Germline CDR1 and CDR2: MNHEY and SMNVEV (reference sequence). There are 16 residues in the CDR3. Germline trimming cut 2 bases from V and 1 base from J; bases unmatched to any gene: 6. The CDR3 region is CASSLDGTGPSYEQYF. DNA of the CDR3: TGTGCCAGCAGTTTAGACGGGACAGGGCCTTCCTACGAGCAGTACTTC.

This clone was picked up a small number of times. CDR3 nucleotide sequence: TGTGCCAGCAGCTTGGGTATAGGGGAGGCCTACGAGCAGTACTTC. This translates into CASSLGIGEAYEQYF. This rearrangement joins TRBV5-5 to TRBJ2-7, with a possible D match to TRBD2 (6 bases). Looked up from germline, CDR1 is SGHKS and CDR2 is YYEKEE (reference sequence). The V gene lost 0 bases and the J gene lost 2 bases, with 12 bases spanning the gap. The CDR3 has 15 residues. Full variable domain (missing parts from reference TRBV5-5 and TRBJ2-7): DAGVTQSPTHLIKTRGQQVTLRCSPISGHKSVSWYQQVLGQGPQFIFQYYEKEERGRGNFPDRFSARQFPNYSSELNVNALLLGDSALYLCASSLGIGEAYEQYFGPGTRLTVT.